The source of this T cell receptor beta chain is a study of T-cell reconstitution after alpha-beta-depleted transplantation in children. This CDR3 region has 11 residues. Germline lookup yields CDR1 ENHRY and CDR2 SYGVKD. V lost 8 bases, J lost 6 bases, and 8 bases lay in between. Unique molecular identifiers were built into the TCRbeta library. TCRdb processed the PCR reads anew with MiXCR; each CDR3 protein has one entry. Here the sample spans about 190,000 distinct CDR3 sequences, roughly 10% being singletons. This sequence joins TRBV10-3 and TRBJ2-1; D remains ambiguous. Material: PBMCs, obtained before TCRalphabeta/CD19-depleted stem cell transplant. The clonotype was recovered from a boy aged 2 to 9 with acute myeloid leukemia, due to receive a stem cell transplant. This CDR3 reads CAIGQSNEQFF. The CDR3 DNA reads TGTGCCATCGGGCAATCCAATGAGCAGTTCTTC.